Below, one TCR beta chain is given with its context. Described treatment: roughly 20 received Ad26.COV2.S at low or high dose, single or two shots; about 5 received placebo; per-sample allocation not given. Day 63 after the first vaccine or placebo injection was the time point for sampling. This entry is derived from a study of Ad26.COV2.S vaccination and SARS-CoV-2 variants. Study background: Dosing was one shot or two shots 56 days apart.

Generated by immunoSEQ multiplex PCR, the TCRdb table keeps only in-frame clones and is missing some. The table has roughly 700,000 clones, approximately 88% seen once. The V and J ends lost 2 bases and 10 bases respectively, with 6 bases between them. Germline V gene data show CDR1 as KGHSH and CDR2 as LQKENI. CDR3 length equals 11 residues. Sequenced here: peripheral blood, sampled in a trial of Ad26.COV2.S vaccine versus placebo. The TCR was taken from a person aged 18 to 59 who received the Ad26.COV2.S COVID-19 vaccine or a placebo. The V gene is TRBV18, the J gene TRBJ2-1; D gene ambiguous. Here the CDR3 reads CASSPLGEQFF. The CDR3 DNA follows: TGTGCCAGCTCACCATTGGGCGAGCAGTTCTTC.